This T cell receptor (beta chain) was profiled in a study of T cell responses to AZD1222 COVID-19 vaccine. Overall study findings and caveats: The reported proportion of spike-specific TCRs targeting unmutated variant regions was nearly half. Sampling that yielded the repertoires occurred only after the peak T cell response.

Analysis merged second doses at about 4 or about 12 weeks. Sequencing used immunoSEQ multiplex PCR; TCRdb keeps in-frame clones, though not all of them. The data hold around 80,000 clones, with approximately 83% observed a single time. Germline CDR1 SGHVS, CDR2 FQNEAQ. V was clipped by 5 bases and J by 7 bases; unmatched bases: 18. There are 18 residues in the CDR3. This clone was found a few times. Its antigen remains unidentified. This receptor was obtained from an adult who received the AZD1222 COVID-19 vaccine. V and J are TRBV7-8 and TRBJ2-1, with 9 bases fitting TRBD1. The sample was peripheral blood, taken 28 days after the second AZD1222 dose. Written as DNA, the CDR3 is TGTGCCAGCAGCGTAGATCCGGGACAGGGATTGTTTGGGAATGAGCAGTTCTTC. Translated: CASSVDPGQGLFGNEQFF.